This paragraph covers one T cell receptor beta chain sequence. This sample was taken from a study of control samples from healthy donors and cancer patients. The repertoire was sequenced with immunoSEQ multiplex PCR; TCRdb's copy has only in-frame clones and lacks some. The profile covers roughly 90,000 clones, with 85% to 95% appearing a single time and roughly 1.5% taken by the ten largest. The V gene's germline CDR1 is SGHDT and CDR2 YYEEEE. The CDR3 consists of 13 residues. The V end lost 8 bases, the J end lost 0 bases, and 11 bases lay between the germline ends. This clonotype originated in a woman aged 30 to 39 in good health. Sample: blood. This chain connects TRBV5-6 to TRBJ2-5, with unresolved D. Written as DNA, the CDR3 is TGTGCCAGTCGACGGGTGTACCAAGAGACCCAGTACTTC. Amino acid sequence: CASRRVYQETQYF. The complete variable domain, with remaining parts taken from reference TRBV5-6 and TRBJ2-5, reads DAGVTQSPTHLIKTRGQQVTLRCSPKSGHDTVSWYQQALGQGPQFIFQYYEEEERQRGNFPDRFSGHQFPNYSSELNVNALLLGDSALYLCASRRVYQETQYFGPGTRLLVL.